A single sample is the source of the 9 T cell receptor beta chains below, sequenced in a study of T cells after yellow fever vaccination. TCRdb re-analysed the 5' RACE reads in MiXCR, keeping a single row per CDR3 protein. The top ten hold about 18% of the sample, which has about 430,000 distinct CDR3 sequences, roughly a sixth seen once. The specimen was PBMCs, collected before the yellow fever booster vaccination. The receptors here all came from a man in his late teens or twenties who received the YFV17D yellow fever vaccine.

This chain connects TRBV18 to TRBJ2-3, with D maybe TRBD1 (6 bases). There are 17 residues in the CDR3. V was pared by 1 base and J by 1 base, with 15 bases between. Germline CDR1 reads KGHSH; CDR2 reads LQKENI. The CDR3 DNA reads TGTGCCAGCTCACCACTAGGCGGACAGCTCGGCACAGATACGCAGTATTTT. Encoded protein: CASSPLGGQLGTDTQYF.

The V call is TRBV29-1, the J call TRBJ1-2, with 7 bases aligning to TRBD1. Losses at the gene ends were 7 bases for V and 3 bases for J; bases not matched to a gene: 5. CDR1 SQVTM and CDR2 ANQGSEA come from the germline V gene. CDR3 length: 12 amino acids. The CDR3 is CSADRVDYGYTF. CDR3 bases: TGCAGCGCAGACAGGGTCGACTATGGCTACACCTTC. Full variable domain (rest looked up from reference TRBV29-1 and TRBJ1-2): SAVISQKPSRDICQRGTSLTIQCQVDSQVTMMFWYRQQPGQSLTLIATANQGSEATYESGFVIDKFPISRPNLTFSTLTVSNMSPEDSSIYLCSADRVDYGYTFGSGTRLTVV.

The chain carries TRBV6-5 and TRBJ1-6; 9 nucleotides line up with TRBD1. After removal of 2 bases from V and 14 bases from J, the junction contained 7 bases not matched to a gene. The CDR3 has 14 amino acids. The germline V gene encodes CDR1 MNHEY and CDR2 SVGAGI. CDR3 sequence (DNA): TGTGCCAGCAGTTACGGGACAGGGCTAAAGGCCCTCCACTTT. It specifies CASSYGTGLKALHF.

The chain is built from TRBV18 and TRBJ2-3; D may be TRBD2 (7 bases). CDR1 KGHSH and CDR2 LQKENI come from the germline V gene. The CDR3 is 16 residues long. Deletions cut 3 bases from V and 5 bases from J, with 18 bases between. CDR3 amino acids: CASSPSGRGPQDTQYF. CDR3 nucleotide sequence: TGTGCCAGCTCACCGTCGGGGCGGGGGCCTCAAGATACGCAGTATTTT.

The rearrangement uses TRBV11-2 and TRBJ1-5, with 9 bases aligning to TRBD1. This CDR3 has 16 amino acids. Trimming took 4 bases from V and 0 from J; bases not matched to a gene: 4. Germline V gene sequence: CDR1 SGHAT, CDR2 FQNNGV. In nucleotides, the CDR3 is TGTGCCAGCAGCTACCGGGACAGGGTTAGCAATCAGCCCCAGCATTTT. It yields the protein CASSYRDRVSNQPQHF.

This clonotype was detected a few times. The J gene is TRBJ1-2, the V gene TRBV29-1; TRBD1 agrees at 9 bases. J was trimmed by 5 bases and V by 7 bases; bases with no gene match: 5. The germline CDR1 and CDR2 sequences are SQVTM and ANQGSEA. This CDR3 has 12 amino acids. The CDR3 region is CSGTGTGYGYTF. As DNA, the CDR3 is TGCAGCGGAACCGGGACAGGGTATGGCTACACCTTC.

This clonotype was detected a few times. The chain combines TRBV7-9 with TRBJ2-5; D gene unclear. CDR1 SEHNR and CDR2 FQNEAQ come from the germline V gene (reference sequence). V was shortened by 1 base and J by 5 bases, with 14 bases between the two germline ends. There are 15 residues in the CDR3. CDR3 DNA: TGTGCCAGCAGCTTAGTCCCCGCGGCAACGGAGACCCAGTACTTC. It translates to CASSLVPAATETQYF.

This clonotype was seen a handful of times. The CDR3 protein is CASWNWATGVYGYTF. For the CDR3, the DNA is TGTGCCAGTTGGAATTGGGCGACAGGGGTCTATGGCTACACCTTC. The V call is TRBV6-2 or TRBV6-3, the J call TRBJ1-2; 8 bases align to TRBD1. V shed 9 bases, J shed 4 bases, and the junction held 13 bases outside the gene matches. The CDR3 extends over 15 amino acids. Germline V lookup: CDR1 MNHEY, CDR2 SVGEGT.

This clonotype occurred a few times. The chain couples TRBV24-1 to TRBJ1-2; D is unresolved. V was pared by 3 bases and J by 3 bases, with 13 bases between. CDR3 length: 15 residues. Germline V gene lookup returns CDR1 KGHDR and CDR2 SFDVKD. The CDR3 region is CATSDPTGPHYGYTF. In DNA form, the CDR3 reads TGTGCCACCAGTGATCCCACCGGGCCGCACTATGGCTACACCTTC.